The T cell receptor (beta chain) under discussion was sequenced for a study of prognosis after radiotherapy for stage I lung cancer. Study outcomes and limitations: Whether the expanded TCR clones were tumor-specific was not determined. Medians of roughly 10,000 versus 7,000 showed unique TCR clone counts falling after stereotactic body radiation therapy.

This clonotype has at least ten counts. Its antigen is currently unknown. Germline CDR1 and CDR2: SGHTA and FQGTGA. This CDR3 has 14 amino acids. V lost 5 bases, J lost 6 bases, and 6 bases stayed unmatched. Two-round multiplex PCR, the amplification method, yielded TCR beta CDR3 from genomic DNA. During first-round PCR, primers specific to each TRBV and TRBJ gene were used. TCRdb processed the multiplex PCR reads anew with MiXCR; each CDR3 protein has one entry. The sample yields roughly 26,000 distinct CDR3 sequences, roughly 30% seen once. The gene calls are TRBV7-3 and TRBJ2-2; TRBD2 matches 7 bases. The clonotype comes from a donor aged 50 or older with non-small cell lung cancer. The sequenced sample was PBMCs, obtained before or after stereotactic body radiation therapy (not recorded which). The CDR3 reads CASSQLGLAGELFF. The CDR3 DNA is TGTGCCAGCAGCCAACTAGGACTAGCCGGGGAGCTGTTTTTT.